One T cell receptor beta chain is described in this entry. Via MiXCR, TCRdb re-called the 5' RACE reads, giving one row per CDR3 protein. Of 100,000 to 150,000 distinct CDR3 sequences detected, roughly 8.2% appear once; the ten largest clones hold around 40%. Per germline, CDR1 MNHEY and CDR2 SVGEGT. V trimming: 7 bases; J trimming: 2 bases; junction bases outside the gene matches: 5. The CDR3 is 14 amino acids. These data belong to a study of T cells after yellow fever vaccination. The sequenced sample was CD8+ T cells sorted from PBMCs, obtained on the day of the yellow fever booster vaccination. This chain uses TRBV6-2 or TRBV6-3 with TRBJ2-1; 7 bases map to TRBD1. The sequence was collected from a man between 18 and 29 years old who received the YFV17D yellow fever vaccine. In DNA form, the CDR3 reads TGTGCCAGCACTGTGACAGGGACCTACAATGAGCAGTTCTTC. This gives the protein CASTVTGTYNEQFF.